What follows are 10 T cell receptor beta chains derived from one specimen sequenced in a study of CD8+CD57+ T cells in acquired aplastic anemia. An expansion of CD8+CD57+ cells by flow cytometry had been shown in patients chosen for sequencing. Using genomic DNA as the template, TCR beta VDJ and CDR3 profiling was carried out. MiXCR was run by TCRdb on the reads, yielding one entry per CDR3 protein. The sample has about 40,000 distinct CDR3 sequences; 63% are singletons. Sequenced: sorted CD4+, CD8+, or CD8+CD57+ T cells (not recorded which) from PBMCs. The receptors here all came from a human donor with aplastic anemia.

This chain joins TRBV20-1 and TRBJ2-7, with 7 bases fitting TRBD1. Per the germline V gene, CDR1 is DFQATT and CDR2 is SNEGSKA (reference sequence). J gave up 4 bases and V 2 bases, and 8 bases lay outside the gene matches. The CDR3 totals 14 residues. The DNA of the CDR3 is TGCAGTGCTAGACCCTTGACAGGGTGGTACGAGCAGTACTTC. This gives the protein CSARPLTGWYEQYF.

This rearrangement joins TRBV30 to TRBJ1-5; a weak D match, TRBD1 (5 bases). Looked up from germline, CDR1 is GTSNPN and CDR2 is SVGIG (reference sequence). V lost 2 bases and J lost 7, with 12 bases in between. CDR3 length equals 13 residues. CDR3 sequence (DNA): TGTGCCTGGAGTCCGGACGGGGACCAGCCCCAGCATTTT. Amino acids: CAWSPDGDQPQHF.

A note on this clonotype: Possible read error: a much larger clone is one base away. The chain links TRBV4-1 to TRBJ2-5; 14 bases map to TRBD2. The length of the CDR3 is 17 residues. From germline, CDR1 is MGHRA and CDR2 YSYEKL. Trimming took 8 bases from V and 0 from J; bases not matched to a gene: 8. In DNA form, the CDR3 reads TGCGCCAGCGGCCCAAAGGGACTAGCGGGGGACCAAGAGACCCAGTACTTC. It codes for CASGPKGLAGDQETQYF.

The rearrangement uses TRBV7-2 and TRBJ2-5; a possible D gene is TRBD2 (6 bases). The CDR3 has 13 amino acids. Germline loops: CDR1 SGHTA, CDR2 FQGNSA. The V and J ends lost 8 bases and 5 bases respectively, with 15 bases between them. The CDR3 nucleotides read TGTGCCAGCGGACACGGGGGTTACGAGACCCAGTACTTC. It codes for CASGHGGYETQYF.

This clonotype was detected a few times. The rearrangement links TRBV20-1 to TRBJ2-1; either TRBD1 or TRBD2 may supply D (5 bases each). This CDR3 contains 16 residues. Per the germline V gene, CDR1 is DFQATT and CDR2 is SNEGSKA (reference sequence). The CDR3 loop reads CSLVQGSGPRGDEQFF. The DNA for the CDR3 is TGCAGCTTAGTTCAAGGGTCGGGGCCGAGAGGCGATGAGCAGTTCTTC.

Remarks on this clonotype: Likely a read error: the CDR3 ends without its conserved phenylalanine or tryptophan. The chain employs TRBV20-1 and TRBJ2-5; 10 positions match TRBD1. This CDR3 has 15 amino acids. V gave up 5 bases and J gave up 5 bases; unmatched junction bases: 11. CDR1 and CDR2 (germline): DFQATT, SNEGSKA (reference sequence). The CDR3 spells CSAFSGTGAFETQYL. In nucleotides, the CDR3 is TGCAGTGCTTTTTCCGGGACAGGGGCTTTCGAGACCCAGTACCTC.

The chain has TRBV7-7 and TRBJ2-5, with 8 positions matching TRBD1. Germline lookup yields CDR1 SSHAT and CDR2 FNYEAQ (reference sequence). The CDR3 has 16 residues. With 0 bases clipped from V and 11 bases from J, the junction kept 14 bases outside the gene matches. The CDR3 DNA reads TGTGCCAGCAGCTTAGCCGGGACAGGTTGTGTCTACGGGCAGTACTTC. It codes for CASSLAGTGCVYGQYF. Full variable domain (outside the CDR3, taken from reference TRBV7-7 and TRBJ2-5): GAGVSQSPRYKVTKRGQDVTLRCDPISSHATLYWYQQALGQGPEFLTYFNYEAQPDKSGLPSDRFSAERPEGSISTLTIQRTEQRDSAMYRCASSLAGTGCVYGQYFGPGTRLLVL.

This clonotype was found many times. The chain couples TRBV7-8 to TRBJ1-6, with TRBD1 identical over 8 bases. The J segment lost 7 bases and the V segment lost 2 bases, leaving 7 bases of the junction unmatched. Germline CDR1 and CDR2: SGHVS and FQNEAQ. The CDR3 has 16 amino acids. The CDR3 coding sequence is TGTGCCAGCAGCTTATTGGGACAGGACTTAAATTCACCCCTCCACTTT. Translated: CASSLLGQDLNSPLHF.

The genes are TRBV20-1 and TRBJ2-7; TRBD2 might be the D (6 bases). Germline CDR1 reads DFQATT; CDR2 reads SNEGSKA (reference sequence). Trimming pared 4 bases from V and 3 bases from J, leaving 10 bases between. The CDR3 is made up of 12 amino acids. CDR3 in amino acids: CSATASDYEQYF. CDR3 bases: TGCAGTGCTACGGCTAGCGACTACGAGCAGTACTTC.

J is TRBJ2-1 and V is TRBV19, with 9 nucleotides matching TRBD1. The CDR3 spans 14 residues. The germline V gene has CDR1 LNHDA and CDR2 SQIVND (reference sequence). J lost 8 bases, V lost 5 bases, and 7 bases had no gene match. For the CDR3, the DNA is TGTGCCAGTAGTCCCGGGACAGGGAGCGATGAGCAGTTCTTC. It specifies CASSPGTGSDEQFF. Full variable domain (outside the CDR3, taken from reference TRBV19 and TRBJ2-1): DGGITQSPKYLFRKEGQNVTLSCEQNLNHDAMYWYRQDPGQGLRLIYYSQIVNDFQKGDIAEGYSVSREKKESFPLTVTSAQKNPTAFYLCASSPGTGSDEQFFGPGTRLTVL.